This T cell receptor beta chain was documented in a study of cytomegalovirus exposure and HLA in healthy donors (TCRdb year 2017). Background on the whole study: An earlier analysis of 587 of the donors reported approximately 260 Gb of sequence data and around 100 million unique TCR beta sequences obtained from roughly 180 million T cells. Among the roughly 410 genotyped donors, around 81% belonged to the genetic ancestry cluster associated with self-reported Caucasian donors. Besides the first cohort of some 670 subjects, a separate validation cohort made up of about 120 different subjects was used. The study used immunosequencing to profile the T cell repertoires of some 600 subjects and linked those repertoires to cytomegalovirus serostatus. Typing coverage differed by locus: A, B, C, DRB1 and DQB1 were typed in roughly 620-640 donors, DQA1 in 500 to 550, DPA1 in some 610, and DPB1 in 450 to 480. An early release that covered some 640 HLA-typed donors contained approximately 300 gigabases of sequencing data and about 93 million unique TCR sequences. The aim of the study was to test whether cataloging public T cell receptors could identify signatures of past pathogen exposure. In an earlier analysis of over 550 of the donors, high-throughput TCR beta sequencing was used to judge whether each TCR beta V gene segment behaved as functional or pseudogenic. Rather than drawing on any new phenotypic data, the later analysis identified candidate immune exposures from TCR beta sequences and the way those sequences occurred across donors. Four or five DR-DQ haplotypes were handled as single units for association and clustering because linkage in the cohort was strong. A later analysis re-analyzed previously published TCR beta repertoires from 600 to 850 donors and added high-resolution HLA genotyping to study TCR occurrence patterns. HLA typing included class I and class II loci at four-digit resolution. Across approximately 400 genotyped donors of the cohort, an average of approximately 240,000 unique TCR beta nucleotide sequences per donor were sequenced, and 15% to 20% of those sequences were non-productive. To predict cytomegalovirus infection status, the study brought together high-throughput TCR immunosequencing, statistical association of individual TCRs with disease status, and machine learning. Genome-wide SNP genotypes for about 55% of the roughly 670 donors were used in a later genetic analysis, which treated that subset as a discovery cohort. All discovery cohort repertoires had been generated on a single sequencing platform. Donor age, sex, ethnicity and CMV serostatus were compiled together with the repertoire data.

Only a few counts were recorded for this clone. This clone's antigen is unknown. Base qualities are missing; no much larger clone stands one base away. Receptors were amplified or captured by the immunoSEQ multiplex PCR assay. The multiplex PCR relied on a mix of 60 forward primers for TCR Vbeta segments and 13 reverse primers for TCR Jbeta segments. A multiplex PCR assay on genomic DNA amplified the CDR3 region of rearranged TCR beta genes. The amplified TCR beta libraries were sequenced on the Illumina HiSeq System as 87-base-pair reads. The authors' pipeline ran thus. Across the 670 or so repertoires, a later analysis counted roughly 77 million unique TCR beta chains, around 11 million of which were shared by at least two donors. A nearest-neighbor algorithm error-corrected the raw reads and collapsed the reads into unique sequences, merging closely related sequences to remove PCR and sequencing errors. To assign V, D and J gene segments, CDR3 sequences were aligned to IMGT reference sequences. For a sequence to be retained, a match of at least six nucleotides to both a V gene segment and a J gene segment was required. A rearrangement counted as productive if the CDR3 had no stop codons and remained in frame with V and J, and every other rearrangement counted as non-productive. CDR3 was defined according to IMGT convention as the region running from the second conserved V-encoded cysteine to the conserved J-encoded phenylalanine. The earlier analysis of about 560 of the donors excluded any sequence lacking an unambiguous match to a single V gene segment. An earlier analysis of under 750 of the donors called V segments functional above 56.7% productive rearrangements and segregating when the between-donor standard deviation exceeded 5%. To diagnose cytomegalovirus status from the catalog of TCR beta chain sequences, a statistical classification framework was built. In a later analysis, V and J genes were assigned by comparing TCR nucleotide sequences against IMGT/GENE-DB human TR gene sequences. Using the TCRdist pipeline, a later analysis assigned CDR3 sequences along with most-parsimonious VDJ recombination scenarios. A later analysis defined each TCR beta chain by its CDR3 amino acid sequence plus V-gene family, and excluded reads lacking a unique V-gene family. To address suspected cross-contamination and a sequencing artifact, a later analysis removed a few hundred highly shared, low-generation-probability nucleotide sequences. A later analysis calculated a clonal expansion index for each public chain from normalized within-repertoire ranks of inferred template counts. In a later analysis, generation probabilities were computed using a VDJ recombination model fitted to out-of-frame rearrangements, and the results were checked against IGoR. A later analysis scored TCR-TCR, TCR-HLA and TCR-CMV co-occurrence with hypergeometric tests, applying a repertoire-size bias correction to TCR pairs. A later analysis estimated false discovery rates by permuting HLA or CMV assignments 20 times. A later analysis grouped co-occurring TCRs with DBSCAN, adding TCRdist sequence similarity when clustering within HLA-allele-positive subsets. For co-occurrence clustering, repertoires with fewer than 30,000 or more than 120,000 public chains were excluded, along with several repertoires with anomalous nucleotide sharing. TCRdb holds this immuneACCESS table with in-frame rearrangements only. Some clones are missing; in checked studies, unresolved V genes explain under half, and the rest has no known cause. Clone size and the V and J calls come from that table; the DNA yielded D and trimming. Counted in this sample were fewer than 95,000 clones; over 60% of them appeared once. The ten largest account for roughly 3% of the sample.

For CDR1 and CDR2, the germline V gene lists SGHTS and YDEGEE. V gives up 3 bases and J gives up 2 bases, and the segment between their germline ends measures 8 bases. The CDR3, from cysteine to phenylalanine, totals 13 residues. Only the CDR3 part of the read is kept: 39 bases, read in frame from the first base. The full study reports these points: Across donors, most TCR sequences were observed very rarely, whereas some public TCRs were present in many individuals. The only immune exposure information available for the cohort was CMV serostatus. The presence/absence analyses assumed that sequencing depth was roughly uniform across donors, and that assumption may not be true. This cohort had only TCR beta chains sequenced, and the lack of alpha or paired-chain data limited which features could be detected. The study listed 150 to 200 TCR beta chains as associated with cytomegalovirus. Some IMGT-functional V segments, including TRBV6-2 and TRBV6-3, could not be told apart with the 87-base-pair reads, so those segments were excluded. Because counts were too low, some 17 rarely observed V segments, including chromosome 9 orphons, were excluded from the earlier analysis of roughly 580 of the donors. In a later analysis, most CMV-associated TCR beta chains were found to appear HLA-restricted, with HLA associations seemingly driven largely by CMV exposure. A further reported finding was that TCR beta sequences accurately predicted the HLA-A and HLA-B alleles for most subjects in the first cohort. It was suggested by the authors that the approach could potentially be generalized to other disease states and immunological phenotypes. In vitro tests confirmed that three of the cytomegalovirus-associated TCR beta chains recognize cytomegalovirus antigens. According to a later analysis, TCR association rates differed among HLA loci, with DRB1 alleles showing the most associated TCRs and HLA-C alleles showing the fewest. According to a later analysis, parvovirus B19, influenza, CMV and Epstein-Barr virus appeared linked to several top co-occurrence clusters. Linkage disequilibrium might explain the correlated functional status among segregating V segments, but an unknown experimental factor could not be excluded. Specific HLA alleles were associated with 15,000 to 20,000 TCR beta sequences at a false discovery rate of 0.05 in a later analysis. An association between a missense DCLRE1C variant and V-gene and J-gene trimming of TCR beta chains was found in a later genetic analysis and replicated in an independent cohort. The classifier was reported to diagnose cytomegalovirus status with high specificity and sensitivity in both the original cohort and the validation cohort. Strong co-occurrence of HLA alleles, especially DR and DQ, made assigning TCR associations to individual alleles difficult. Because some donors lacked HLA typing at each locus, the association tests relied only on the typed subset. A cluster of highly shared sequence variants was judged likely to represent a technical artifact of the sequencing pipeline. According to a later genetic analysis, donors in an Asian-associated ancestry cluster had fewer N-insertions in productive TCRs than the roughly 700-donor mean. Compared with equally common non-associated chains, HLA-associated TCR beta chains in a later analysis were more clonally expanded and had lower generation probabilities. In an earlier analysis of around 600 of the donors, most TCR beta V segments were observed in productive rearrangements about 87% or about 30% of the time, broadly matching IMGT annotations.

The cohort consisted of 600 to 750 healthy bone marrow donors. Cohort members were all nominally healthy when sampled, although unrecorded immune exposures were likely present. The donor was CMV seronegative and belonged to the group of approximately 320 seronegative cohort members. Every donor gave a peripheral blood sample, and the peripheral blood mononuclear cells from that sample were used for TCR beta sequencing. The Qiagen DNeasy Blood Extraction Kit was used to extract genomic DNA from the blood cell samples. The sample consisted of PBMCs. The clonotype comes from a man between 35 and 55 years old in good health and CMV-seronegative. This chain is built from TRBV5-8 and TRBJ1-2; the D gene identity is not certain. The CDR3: CASSSAGNYGYTF. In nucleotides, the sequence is TGTGCCAGCAGCTCTGCGGGGAACTATGGCTACACCTTC. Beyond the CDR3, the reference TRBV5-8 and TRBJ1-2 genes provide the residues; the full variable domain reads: EAGVTQSPTHLIKTRGQQATLRCSPISGHTSVYWYQQALGLGLQFLLWYDEGEERNRGNFPPRFSGRQFPNYSSELNVNALELEDSALYLCASSSAGNYGYTFGSGTRLTVV.